This TCR beta chain was identified in a study of regulatory and conventional T cells in breast cancer (dated by TCRdb to the mid-2010s). This clonotype was seen a handful of times. The antigen it recognizes is unknown. Base qualities were left out, and no much larger clone turns up one base away. The receptor library was made with PCR. Sequenced on an Illumina MiSeq. Using fastp at Q25 and MiXCR, TCRdb reprocessed the public reads and kept productive beta chains. Identical CDR3 protein sequences are pooled into one entry, listed with their most common genes and DNA. The sample yields roughly 16,000 distinct CDR3 sequences; 32% were counted once. The ten biggest clones cover roughly 1.5% of the sample. V is shortened by 0 bases, J by 1 base, and the region joining them spans 4 bases. The CDR3 starts with the cysteine, ends with the phenylalanine, and has 13 residues. Of all the DNA, just the CDR3 is kept, 39 bases in frame from base 1. The germline V gene sets CDR1 to SGHDT and CDR2 to YYEEEE.

The chain employs TRBV5-6 and TRBJ1-1; no D segment can be confidently identified. The origin of this receptor is a female donor in good health. Sequenced: conventional T cells from blood. Here the CDR3 is given as CASSLAENTEAFF. The DNA sequence is TGTGCCAGCAGCTTGGCAGAGAACACTGAAGCTTTCTTT.